The rows below give T cell receptor beta chains drawn from one sample of a study of cytomegalovirus exposure and HLA in healthy donors. Using immunoSEQ multiplex PCR, the repertoire was profiled, and TCRdb retains in-frame clones only, with some absent. This sample's table has some 120,000 clones. The sequenced sample was PBMCs. The receptors originated from a young man in good health and CMV-seronegative. Both conserved end residues are part of each CDR3. Each record gives: V gene, D gene, J gene, CDR3 protein, CDR3 DNA. A D gene is named only where the DNA matches it firmly.

V: TRBV2
D: TRBD2
J: TRBJ2-6
CDR3: CASLSMGTSGGAGANVLTF
DNA: TGTGCCAGCTTAAGCATGGGGACTAGCGGGGGGGCTGGGGCCAACGTCCTGACTTTC

V: TRBV21-1
D: -
J: TRBJ2-3
CDR3: CASSTTRDRESDTQYF
DNA: TGTGCCAGCAGCACCACCCGGGACAGGGAATCAGATACGCAGTATTTT

V: TRBV15
D: -
J: TRBJ1-2
CDR3: CATSRGGEASYGYTF
DNA: TGTGCCACCAGCAGAGGGGGGGAGGCTTCCTATGGCTACACCTTC

V: TRBV7-3
D: TRBD1
J: TRBJ1-2
CDR3: CASSLNAQGAGYTF
DNA: TGTGCCAGCAGCTTAAATGCCCAGGGGGCTGGCTACACCTTC

V: TRBV28
D: -
J: TRBJ1-1
CDR3: CASRPDSMNTEAFF
DNA: TGTGCCAGCAGACCCGACAGTATGAACACTGAAGCTTTCTTT

V: TRBV7-2
D: TRBD1
J: TRBJ1-4
CDR3: CASSFGTANEKLFF
DNA: TGTGCCAGCAGCTTCGGGACAGCGAATGAAAAACTGTTTTTT

V: TRBV19
D: TRBD2
J: TRBJ2-1
CDR3: CASSIFGTSGGGSYNEQFF
DNA: TGTGCCAGTAGTATTTTTGGGACTAGCGGGGGGGGGTCCTACAATGAGCAGTTCTTC

V: TRBV7-9
D: -
J: TRBJ1-1
CDR3: CASSLVGGRGAFF
DNA: TGTGCCAGCAGCTTAGTCGGAGGGCGGGGAGCTTTCTTT

V: TRBV7-9
D: TRBD1
J: TRBJ1-2
CDR3: CASSLTGQGDYGYTF
DNA: TGTGCCAGCAGCTTAACCGGACAGGGCGACTATGGCTACACCTTC

V: TRBV10-3
D: -
J: TRBJ1-1
CDR3: CATTGNTEAFF
DNA: TGTGCCACCACAGGGAACACTGAAGCTTTCTTT

V: TRBV18
D: -
J: TRBJ1-1
CDR3: CASSPGRGNTEAFF
DNA: TGTGCCAGCTCACCAGGCAGGGGAAACACTGAAGCTTTCTTT

V: TRBV18
D: -
J: TRBJ2-5
CDR3: CASSPGQQETQYF
DNA: TGTGCCAGCTCACCCGGACAGCAAGAGACCCAGTACTTC

V: TRBV19
D: -
J: TRBJ2-2
CDR3: CASSRGAANTGELFF
DNA: TGTGCCAGTAGTCGCGGAGCCGCGAACACCGGGGAGCTGTTTTTT

V: TRBV7-2
D: -
J: TRBJ2-7
CDR3: CASSLRFEQYF
DNA: TGTGCCAGCAGCTTGAGGTTCGAGCAGTACTTC

V: TRBV7-8
D: -
J: TRBJ1-6
CDR3: CASSPGDSPLHF
DNA: TGTGCCAGCAGCCCAGGGGATTCACCCCTCCACTTT

V: TRBV2
D: -
J: TRBJ2-6
CDR3: CASRQNPGANVLTF
DNA: TGTGCCAGCAGACAGAACCCTGGGGCCAACGTCCTGACTTTC

V: TRBV5-1
D: -
J: TRBJ1-3
CDR3: CASSLAGVGNTIYF
DNA: TGCGCCAGCAGCTTGGCCGGGGTTGGAAACACCATATATTTT

V: TRBV19
D: TRBD1
J: TRBJ1-3
CDR3: CASRLTGVGGNTIYF
DNA: TGTGCCAGCCGACTGACAGGGGTGGGAGGAAACACCATATATTTT

V: TRBV6-5
D: -
J: TRBJ1-5
CDR3: CASSYGAANQPQHF
DNA: TGTGCCAGCAGTTACGGGGCAGCGAATCAGCCCCAGCATTTT

V: TRBV5-6
D: TRBD2
J: TRBJ2-7
CDR3: CASSLRGGTRHYEQYF
DNA: TGTGCCAGCAGCTTGCGCGGTGGGACTAGGCACTACGAGCAGTACTTC

V: TRBV19
D: TRBD1
J: TRBJ2-3
CDR3: CASRKTGGRTDTQYF
DNA: TGTGCCAGTAGGAAGACAGGGGGGAGGACAGATACGCAGTATTTT

V: TRBV10-3
D: TRBD2
J: TRBJ2-1
CDR3: CAIRLAGYNEQFF
DNA: TGTGCCATCAGACTAGCGGGGTACAATGAGCAGTTCTTC

V: TRBV7-2
D: -
J: TRBJ1-5
CDR3: CASSFPALQPQHF
DNA: TGTGCCAGCAGCTTCCCAGCGCTTCAGCCCCAGCATTTT

V: TRBV19
D: -
J: TRBJ1-1
CDR3: CASSKQGGNTEAFF
DNA: TGTGCCAGTAGTAAACAGGGTGGGAACACTGAAGCTTTCTTT

V: TRBV28
D: TRBD1
J: TRBJ2-1
CDR3: CASSLSPRQGAFYNEQFF
DNA: TGTGCCAGCAGTTTATCTCCCCGACAGGGGGCGTTTTACAATGAGCAGTTCTTC

V: TRBV10-3
D: -
J: TRBJ2-3
CDR3: CAISELDSFFTDTQYF
DNA: TGTGCCATCAGTGAGTTAGACTCCTTTTTTACAGATACGCAGTATTTT

V: TRBV6-1
D: TRBD1
J: TRBJ2-7
CDR3: CASSERYGTGGYEQYF
DNA: TGTGCCAGCAGTGAACGCTATGGGACAGGGGGCTACGAGCAGTACTTC

V: TRBV7-9
D: TRBD1
J: TRBJ2-1
CDR3: CASRTGYNEQFF
DNA: TGTGCCAGCAGGACAGGGTACAATGAGCAGTTCTTC

V: TRBV5-1
D: -
J: TRBJ1-2
CDR3: CASSPGMIGGYTF
DNA: TGCGCCAGCAGCCCGGGGATGATCGGGGGCTACACCTTC

V: TRBV5-1
D: TRBD1
J: TRBJ2-7
CDR3: CASSLGQGGQYF
DNA: TGCGCCAGCAGCCTAGGACAGGGTGGGCAGTACTTC

V: TRBV19
D: -
J: TRBJ1-1
CDR3: CASKGSTEAFF
DNA: TGTGCCAGTAAGGGGTCCACTGAAGCTTTCTTT

V: TRBV7-8
D: TRBD2
J: TRBJ2-4
CDR3: CASSQDPASGGNIQYF
DNA: TGTGCCAGCAGCCAGGACCCGGCTAGCGGGGGCAATATTCAGTACTTC

V: TRBV5-4
D: TRBD1
J: TRBJ1-6
CDR3: CASSLAQGGGGSPLHF
DNA: TGTGCCAGCAGCTTGGCACAGGGGGGCGGGGGTTCACCCCTCCACTTT

V: TRBV5-1
D: -
J: TRBJ2-3
CDR3: CASSLVGQVTDTQYF
DNA: TGCGCCAGCAGCTTGGTTGGCCAAGTCACAGATACGCAGTATTTT

V: TRBV14
D: TRBD1
J: TRBJ2-7
CDR3: CASSPQTGGYEQYF
DNA: TGTGCCAGCAGCCCACAGACAGGGGGCTACGAGCAGTACTTC

V: TRBV27
D: -
J: TRBJ1-2
CDR3: CASSFQAGADGYTF
DNA: TGTGCCAGCAGTTTTCAGGCAGGGGCGGATGGCTACACCTTC

V: TRBV10-2
D: -
J: TRBJ1-2
CDR3: CASSESYGGYTF
DNA: TGCGCCAGCAGTGAGTCTTACGGTGGCTACACCTTC

V: TRBV27
D: TRBD1
J: TRBJ1-5
CDR3: CASSETGIRRNQPQHF
DNA: TGTGCCAGCAGTGAGACAGGGATTAGGCGCAATCAGCCCCAGCATTTT

V: TRBV2
D: TRBD1
J: TRBJ2-7
CDR3: CASSEAGTGVSDQYF
DNA: TGTGCCAGCAGTGAAGCCGGGACAGGGGTTTCCGATCAGTACTTC

V: TRBV19
D: TRBD1
J: TRBJ1-5
CDR3: CASSPGGLSNQPQHF
DNA: TGTGCCAGTAGCCCAGGGGGTTTGAGCAATCAGCCCCAGCATTTT

V: TRBV10-3
D: -
J: TRBJ2-1
CDR3: CAISESGASGPVIYNEQFF
DNA: TGTGCCATCAGTGAGTCCGGGGCCAGCGGGCCGGTAATCTACAATGAGCAGTTCTTC

V: TRBV6-5
D: TRBD2
J: TRBJ2-5
CDR3: CASSLSGGTVETQYF
DNA: TGTGCCAGCAGTCTGAGCGGGGGTACCGTGGAGACCCAGTACTTC

V: TRBV4-2
D: TRBD2
J: TRBJ2-7
CDR3: CASSLSGLAGGAYEQYF
DNA: TGTGCCAGCAGCCTTTCCGGACTAGCGGGGGGGGCCTACGAGCAGTACTTC

V: TRBV6-6
D: -
J: TRBJ1-2
CDR3: CASSSPAGVKSYGYTF
DNA: TGTGCCAGCAGCTCCCCCGCGGGAGTGAAATCCTATGGCTACACCTTC

V: TRBV15
D: -
J: TRBJ1-1
CDR3: CATSTRGGEAFF
DNA: TGTGCCACCAGCACGAGAGGGGGTGAAGCTTTCTTT

V: TRBV6-5
D: TRBD1
J: TRBJ1-2
CDR3: CASSHPDRGTRGYTF
DNA: TGTGCCAGCAGCCATCCGGACAGGGGGACACGGGGCTACACCTTC

V: TRBV6-5
D: -
J: TRBJ1-6
CDR3: CASSYSVTGNDSPLHF
DNA: TGTGCCAGCAGTTACTCGGTGACAGGCAATGATTCACCCCTCCACTTT

V: TRBV11-2
D: TRBD1
J: TRBJ1-3
CDR3: CASIPNRDRGPGGNTIYF
DNA: TGTGCCAGCATCCCGAACCGGGACAGGGGTCCGGGCGGAAACACCATATATTTT

V: TRBV19
D: TRBD1
J: TRBJ2-7
CDR3: CASRGTGESYEQYF
DNA: TGTGCCAGCAGGGGGACAGGGGAAAGCTACGAGCAGTACTTC

V: TRBV5-1
D: -
J: TRBJ2-3
CDR3: CASSEGTSTDTQYF
DNA: TGCGCCAGCAGCGAAGGGACTAGCACAGATACGCAGTATTTT